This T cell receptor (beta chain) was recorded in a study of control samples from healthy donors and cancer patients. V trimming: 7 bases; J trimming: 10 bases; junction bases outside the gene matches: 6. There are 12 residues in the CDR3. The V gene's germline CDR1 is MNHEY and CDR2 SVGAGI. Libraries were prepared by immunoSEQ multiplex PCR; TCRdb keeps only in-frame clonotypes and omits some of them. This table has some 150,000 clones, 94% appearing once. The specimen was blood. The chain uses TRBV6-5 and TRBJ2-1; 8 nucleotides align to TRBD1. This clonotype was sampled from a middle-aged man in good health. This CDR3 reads CASKVRGPEQFF. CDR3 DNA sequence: TGTGCCAGCAAAGTCAGGGGGCCCGAGCAGTTCTTC.